These T cell receptor beta chains were read from a single sample in a study of blood T cell repertoires in COVID-19. Method: immunoSEQ multiplex PCR; TCRdb's copy keeps in-frame clones and lacks some. The sample lists a few hundred thousand clones, about 91% seen once, with 1.5% to 2% in the top ten. Sequenced: peripheral blood. The receptors derive from a woman aged 30 to 39 with COVID-19, enrolled during active disease. Both conserved end residues are part of each CDR3. Fields, in order: V gene, CDR3 protein.

V: TRBV5-6
CDR3: CASSLGLSGNTIYF

V: TRBV11-2
CDR3: CASSPLQGQNGYTF

V: TRBV19
CDR3: CASSIQGYSSGNTIYF

V: TRBV28
CDR3: CASSRAGASSGNTIYF

V: TRBV6-5
CDR3: CASSTQGVYGYTF

V: TRBV11-3
CDR3: CASSSHPTPNTEAFF

V: TRBV5-1
CDR3: CASSFQGGDTQYF

V: TRBV19
CDR3: CASRPPGGHEKLFF

V: TRBV6-5
CDR3: CASSYSQGWTEAFF

V: TRBV6-5
CDR3: CASSLDAGRPQHF

V: TRBV5-5
CDR3: CASSLGGAGGLHQETQYF

V: TRBV11-2
CDR3: CASSLDLRPANYGYTF

V: TRBV6-2/TRBV6-3
CDR3: CASSYSMQNVGYTF